The present TCR beta chain was sequenced within a study of blood T cell repertoires in COVID-19. For the study at large: Specimens from acute and convalescent COVID-19 originated in the United States, Italy and Spain.

CDR3 size: 16 residues. Germline CDR1 reads SGDLS; CDR2 reads YYNGEE. The V gene lost 3 bases and the J gene lost 1 base, with 16 bases spanning the gap. The table came from immunoSEQ multiplex PCR; TCRdb's copy has only in-frame clones and leaves some out. This table holds 140,000 to 150,000 clones, 80% found once. The sample holds one count of this clone. Input material: peripheral blood. The TCR originated in a man in his 60s with active or convalescent COVID-19. The chain has TRBV9 and TRBJ1-1, with no clear D. The CDR3 region has the DNA TGTGCCAGCAGCGCAAGCCCTCAGGAGGGGAACACTGAAGCTTTCTTT. This encodes CASSASPQEGNTEAFF.